Presented here are 22 T cell receptor beta chains from one specimen sequenced in a study of human versus mouse CDR3 diversity and MHC coevolution. Some clones are missing from TCRdb's copy, which holds only in-frame ones; the method was immunoSEQ multiplex PCR. The sample holds fewer than 100,000 clones, around 93% seen once. Sample: naive CD4+ T cells from blood. As to subset: CD45RO-negative CD62L-positive naive CD4 T cells. These receptor sequences come from a person aged 25 to 69 in good health.

The chain combines TRBV18 with TRBJ1-1; D is undetermined. This CDR3 region has 13 residues. V lost 0 bases and J 1 base, leaving 3 bases between the germline ends. Germline V gene data show CDR1 as KGHSH and CDR2 as LQKENI. CDR3 sequence (DNA): TGTGCCAGCTCACCACCCCAGAACACTGAAGCTTTCTTT. Amino acids: CASSPPQNTEAFF.

The chain carries TRBV19 and TRBJ1-1, with D possibly matching TRBD1 (5 bases). CDR1 LNHDA and CDR2 SQIVND come from the germline V gene (reference sequence). The ends were cut back, 5 bases at V and 1 base at J, with 23 bases in the middle. CDR3 length equals 18 residues. CDR3 sequence (DNA): TGTGCCAGTAGTCCCCCCGATAGGCAGGGAAAAGAGAACACTGAAGCTTTCTTT. It specifies CASSPPDRQGKENTEAFF.

In DNA form, the CDR3 reads TGCGCCAGCAGCCAAGATCACTGGAGCTCCTACGAGCAGTACTTC. The encoded protein is CASSQDHWSSYEQYF. The chain carries TRBV4-3 and TRBJ2-7; no firm D call. The CDR3 runs to 15 residues. Trimming pared 0 bases from V and 0 bases from J, leaving 9 bases between. Germline CDR1 LGHNA, CDR2 YSLEER.

This chain connects TRBV2 to TRBJ1-1; 8 positions agree with TRBD1. Germline loops: CDR1 SNHLY, CDR2 FYNNEI. This CDR3 is built from 14 residues. Losses at the gene ends were 6 bases for V and 4 bases for J; bases not matched to a gene: 7. The CDR3 DNA reads as TGTGCCAGCAGAGGACAGGGACGGGGCACTGAAGCTTTCTTT. Protein: CASRGQGRGTEAFF.

This chain joins TRBV2 and TRBJ2-7; 7 nucleotides line up with TRBD1. The trim removed 6 bases at V and 3 bases at J, leaving 11 bases unmatched. Looked up from germline, CDR1 is SNHLY and CDR2 is FYNNEI. CDR3 size: 15 residues. The DNA for the CDR3 is TGTGCCAGCAGCGAACGACAGGGAGCTGTCTACGAGCAGTACTTC. Translated, it gives CASSERQGAVYEQYF.

This rearrangement joins TRBV10-3 to TRBJ1-1; 8 nucleotides align to TRBD1. CDR1 ENHRY and CDR2 SYGVKD come from the germline V gene. The CDR3 spans 14 residues. V shed 6 bases, J shed 2 bases, and the junction held 5 bases outside the gene matches. DNA of the CDR3: TGTGCCATCAGACTAGACAGGGGAAACACTGAAGCTTTCTTT. This translates into CAIRLDRGNTEAFF.

CDR3 sequence (DNA): TGTGCCAGCAGCTTAGAGATGGCGGGGGACGGCTACACCTTC. It translates to CASSLEMAGDGYTF. V gene TRBV7-9 combines with J gene TRBJ1-2; possible D gene TRBD1, 5 bases. Trimming removed 1 base at V and 8 bases at J, with 14 bases between. This CDR3 has 14 amino acids. CDR1 and CDR2 (germline): SEHNR, FQNEAQ (reference sequence). Based on the CDR3 plus reference TRBV7-9 and TRBJ1-2, the full variable domain is DTGVSQNPRHKITKRGQNVTFRCDPISEHNRLYWYRQTLGQGPEFLTYFQNEAQLEKSRLLSDRFSAERPKGSFSTLEIQRTEQGDSAMYLCASSLEMAGDGYTFGSGTRLTVV.

J is TRBJ2-5 and V is TRBV30; D unclear. The V and J ends lost 8 bases and 5 bases respectively, with 9 bases between them. CDR3 length: 10 amino acids. From germline, CDR1 is GTSNPN and CDR2 SVGIG (reference sequence). DNA for the CDR3: TGTGCCGGCGTCGGGGAGACCCAGTACTTC. Protein: CAGVGETQYF.

The chain combines TRBV29-1 with TRBJ2-5; D may be TRBD1 (6 bases). V was trimmed by 7 bases and J by 2 bases, leaving 11 bases between them. In germline, CDR1 is SQVTM, CDR2 ANQGSEA. The CDR3 runs to 12 residues. This CDR3 is CSGGTQQETQYF. DNA for the CDR3: TGCAGCGGTGGGACACAACAAGAGACCCAGTACTTC.

The gene calls are TRBV5-1 and TRBJ1-5; a possible D gene is TRBD1 (5 bases). The CDR3 has 13 residues. CDR1 is SGHRS, CDR2 YFSETQ, per germline. V lost 0 bases and J 7 bases, leaving 8 bases between the germline ends. The CDR3 nucleotides are TGCGCCAGCAGCTTGGATGGGGCCCAGCCCCAGCATTTT. It yields the protein CASSLDGAQPQHF. The whole variable domain, remainder taken from reference TRBV5-1 and TRBJ1-5, is KAGVTQTPRYLIKTRGQQVTLSCSPISGHRSVSWYQQTPGQGLQFLFEYFSETQRNKGNFPGRFSGRQFSNSRSEMNVSTLELGDSALYLCASSLDGAQPQHFGDGTRLSIL.

The rearrangement joins TRBV27 to TRBJ1-5; possibly TRBD1 for D (6 bases). Trimming stripped 9 bases from V and 7 bases from J, with 16 bases between. The CDR3 totals 13 residues. Germline CDR1 and CDR2: MNHEY and SMNVEV (reference sequence). CDR3 in amino acids: CASSPQGWQPQHF. The CDR3 DNA sequence: TGTGCCAGTTCCCCACAGGGCTGGCAGCCCCAGCATTTT.

The chain uses TRBV14 and TRBJ1-2, with D maybe TRBD1 (5 bases). From germline, CDR1 is SGHDN and CDR2 FVKESK. The V end lost 3 bases, the J end lost 4 bases, and 9 bases lay between the germline ends. The CDR3 consists of 13 residues. For the CDR3, the DNA is TGTGCCAGCAGCCAGGACATTGGCTATGGCTACACCTTC. Protein: CASSQDIGYGYTF.

V usage is TRBV6-4 and J usage is TRBJ1-1; TRBD1 matches at 7 bases. CDR3 length equals 15 residues. Germline V lookup: CDR1 MRHNA, CDR2 SNTAGT. Germline trimming cut 0 bases from V and 3 bases from J; bases unmatched to any gene: 4. The CDR3 reads CASSDSTGEDTEAFF. The CDR3 nucleotides are TGTGCCAGCAGTGACTCAACAGGGGAGGACACTGAAGCTTTCTTT.

The rearrangement joins TRBV7-8 to TRBJ2-3; 7 nucleotides line up with TRBD1. CDR3 length equals 14 residues. CDR1 is SGHVS and CDR2 is FQNEAQ in the germline V gene. V gave up 4 bases and J gave up 6 bases; unmatched junction bases: 7. The CDR3 DNA reads as TGTGCCAGCAGCTCGACCACAGGGGTGGATACGCAGTATTTT. Translation gives CASSSTTGVDTQYF.

A few counts support this clone. The rearrangement joins TRBV18 to TRBJ2-1, with TRBD2 matching over 16 bases. V lost 1 base to trimming and J lost 2 bases; unmatched junction nucleotides: 5. This CDR3 comprises 19 residues. The germline CDR1 and CDR2 sequences are KGHSH and LQKENI. The CDR3 DNA reads TGTGCCAGCTCACCACTTCCCGGGACTAGCGGGAGGGCCTACAATGAGCAGTTCTTC. Amino acids: CASSPLPGTSGRAYNEQFF.

V usage is TRBV4-3 and J usage is TRBJ2-2; 9 bases are shared with TRBD2. Trimming took 0 bases from V and 6 from J; bases not matched to a gene: 8. Germline CDR1 reads LGHNA; CDR2 reads YSLEER. CDR3 size: 17 residues. The CDR3 nucleotides read TGCGCCAGCAGCCAAGATCGGGGCGGGAGGGCCCCCGGGGAGCTGTTTTTT. It specifies CASSQDRGGRAPGELFF.

This clone showed up just a few times. The chain has TRBV19 and TRBJ1-1; D not certain. The V end lost 2 bases, the J end lost 6 bases, and 10 bases lay between the germline ends. Looked up from germline, CDR1 is LNHDA and CDR2 is SQIVND (reference sequence). The CDR3 is made up of 13 amino acids. The CDR3 DNA is TGTGCCAGTAGTATAATGCGAGCGGCTGAAGCTTTCTTT. This gives the protein CASSIMRAAEAFF. The whole variable domain, remainder taken from reference TRBV19 and TRBJ1-1, is DGGITQSPKYLFRKEGQNVTLSCEQNLNHDAMYWYRQDPGQGLRLIYYSQIVNDFQKGDIAEGYSVSREKKESFPLTVTSAQKNPTAFYLCASSIMRAAEAFFGQGTRLTVV.

As for this clone: An end of the junction does not agree with germline; a read error may underlie this. J is TRBJ1-2 and V is TRBV11-2; D remains unclear. The CDR3 totals 13 residues. From germline, CDR1 is SGHAT and CDR2 FQNNGV. The CDR3 DNA is TGTGCCAGCAGCATCGACACCCACCAGGCCGTGTCCTTC. It yields the protein CASSIDTHQAVSF.

The rearrangement links TRBV4-2 to TRBJ2-7, with 8 bases matching TRBD1. CDR1 and CDR2 (germline): LGHNA, YNFKEQ. V was pared by 1 base and J by 5 bases, with 7 bases of the junction left unmatched. This CDR3 comprises 15 residues. Written as DNA, the CDR3 is TGTGCCAGCAGCCAAGCTGCAGGACAGGGTGACGAGCAGTACTTC. Translating gives CASSQAAGQGDEQYF.

The chain combines TRBV6-6 with TRBJ1-1; 10 bases are shared with TRBD1. V was pared by 2 bases and J by 5 bases, with 8 bases of the junction left unmatched. CDR1 MNHNY and CDR2 SVGAGI come from the germline V gene (reference sequence). CDR3 length equals 16 residues. The CDR3 loop reads CASSYGTGAPRTEAFF. CDR3 DNA: TGTGCCAGCAGTTACGGGACAGGGGCCCCGAGGACTGAAGCTTTCTTT.

The chain couples TRBV7-8 to TRBJ1-1; D gene unclear. Trimming took off 5 bases at V and 3 bases at J, with 13 bases between the two ends. Germline V gene lookup returns CDR1 SGHVS and CDR2 FQNEAQ. The CDR3 is made up of 14 amino acids. The CDR3 DNA reads as TGTGCCAGCAGCCCCAGAGCAGGCTACACTGAAGCTTTCTTT. Amino acid sequence: CASSPRAGYTEAFF.

The V and J genes are TRBV15 and TRBJ2-5, with D possibly being TRBD1 (8 bases). The CDR3 contains 16 residues. Trimming cost V 2 bases and J 5 bases, with 18 bases left between them. Germline assignment: CDR1 LNHNV and CDR2 YYDKDF (reference sequence). The CDR3 protein is CATSRTGGQGTETQYF. In DNA, the CDR3 is TGTGCCACCAGCAGAACGGGAGGACAGGGAACCGAGACCCAGTACTTC.